One and the same sample provided the 16 T cell receptor beta chains below, sequenced in a study of long-term antiretroviral therapy in people with HIV (dated by TCRdb to 2022 to 2024). Sequencing of the TRB variable region was done with the immunoSEQ hsTCRB v3.0 assay at survey level resolution. This is the immuneACCESS table as TCRdb keeps it, with only in-frame sequences that have V and J called. A part of the clones is gone; compared with another copy, unresolved V genes explain less than half, and the rest is unexplained. This sample comprises 20,000 to 25,000 clones, 80% to 90% of them detected only once. Of the sample, about 3.3% is held by the ten largest clones. The sample consisted of unsorted PBMCs, taken about 2.7 years after starting antiretroviral therapy. The receptors stem from a woman in her forties or fifties with HIV.

The V and J genes are TRBV6-6 and TRBJ2-2; D not certain. V shed 2 bases and J shed 5 bases, with 12 bases lying between them. The CDR3 sequence is 15 residues long. Germline CDR1 and CDR2: MNHNY and SVGAGI (reference sequence). DNA of the CDR3: TGTGCCAGCAGTTACCGTGCACCCCAGACCGGGGAGCTGTTTTTT. Residues: CASSYRAPQTGELFF.

The chain joins TRBV6-5 to TRBJ2-7; D is possibly TRBD2 (5 bases). The germline gives CDR1 MNHEY, CDR2 SVGAGI. V was clipped by 2 bases and J by 4 bases, with 6 bases between them. There are 12 residues in the CDR3. The CDR3 nucleotides read TGTGCCAGCAGTTACCCGGGGTACGAGCAGTACTTC. Translating it yields CASSYPGYEQYF.

The chain couples TRBV2 to TRBJ2-7, with 8 bases identical to TRBD2. Germline V gene data show CDR1 as SNHLY and CDR2 as FYNNEI. J gave up 1 base and V 7 bases, and 15 bases lay outside the gene matches. This CDR3 contains 17 residues. As DNA, the CDR3 is TGTGCCAGCAAAGGGGGAGGTCCCGGGACTAGATCCTACGAGCAGTACTTC. Translated, it gives CASKGGGPGTRSYEQYF. The variable domain in full, with the rest retrieved from reference TRBV2 and TRBJ2-7, is EPEVTQTPSHQVTQMGQEVILRCVPISNHLYFYWYRQILGQKVEFLVSFYNNEISEKSEIFDDQFSVERPDGSNFTLKIRSTKLEDSAMYFCASKGGGPGTRSYEQYFGPGTRLTVT.

This chain uses TRBV7-3 with TRBJ2-2; 12 nucleotides line up with TRBD2. Germline trimming cut 5 bases from V and 0 bases from J; bases unmatched to any gene: 10. The CDR3 covers 19 residues. Per germline, CDR1 SGHTA and CDR2 FQGTGA. In nucleotides, the CDR3 is TGTGCCAGCAGCGACCCCGGGACTAGCGGGCTTGCGAACACCGGGGAGCTGTTTTTT. It yields the protein CASSDPGTSGLANTGELFF.

This clone came up once. The chain employs TRBV4-3 and TRBJ2-3; D is undetermined. V dropped 3 bases and J dropped 0 bases, with 4 bases sitting between them. Germline V gene data show CDR1 as LGHNA and CDR2 as YSLEER. The CDR3 is 13 amino acids. In DNA form, the CDR3 reads TGCGCCAGCAGCCAGACTAGCACAGATACGCAGTATTTT. It yields the protein CASSQTSTDTQYF.

The CDR3 sequence is CASSTGQVYEQYF. The CDR3 bases are TGTGCCAGCAGTACCGGACAGGTCTACGAGCAGTACTTC. The V and J genes are TRBV6-5 and TRBJ2-7; TRBD1 aligns across 7 bases. Germline CDR1 reads MNHEY; CDR2 reads SVGAGI. After removal of 5 bases from V and 3 bases from J, the junction contained 4 bases not matched to a gene. This CDR3 contains 13 residues.

The rearrangement uses TRBV15 and TRBJ1-5; 8 positions agree with TRBD1. Germline CDR1 reads LNHNV; CDR2 reads YYDKDF (reference sequence). The J segment lost 4 bases and the V segment lost 0 bases, leaving 2 bases of the junction unmatched. This CDR3 has 15 amino acids. CDR3 sequence reads: CATSRDRTGNQPQHF. The CDR3 DNA reads TGTGCCACCAGCAGAGATAGGACAGGGAATCAGCCCCAGCATTTT.

The gene calls are TRBV28 and TRBJ1-5; D remains unclear. The CDR3 has 12 residues. V shed 9 bases and J shed 3 bases, with 9 bases lying between them. In germline, CDR1 is MDHEN, CDR2 SYDVKM. CDR3 loop: CARRAPNQPQHF. The DNA of the CDR3 is TGTGCCAGGAGAGCTCCCAATCAGCCCCAGCATTTT. Using reference TRBV28 and TRBJ1-5 for the parts outside the CDR3, the full variable domain is DVKVTQSSRYLVKRTGEKVFLECVQDMDHENMFWYRQDPGLGLRLIYFSYDVKMKEKGDIPEGYSVSREKKERFSLILESASTNQTSMYLCARRAPNQPQHFGDGTRLSIL.

This clone appeared a few times. V usage is TRBV4-2 and J usage is TRBJ1-2; D is possibly TRBD1 (5 bases). The CDR3 consists of 14 residues. CDR1 is LGHNA, CDR2 YNFKEQ, per germline. V lost 1 base to trimming and J lost 0 bases, with 6 bases between them. Written as DNA, the CDR3 is TGTGCCAGCAGCCAAGTGACAGCTAACTATGGCTACACCTTC. It translates to CASSQVTANYGYTF.

This clone was picked up a small number of times. The V and J genes are TRBV10-3 and TRBJ2-2; maybe TRBD2 (7 bases). CDR1 and CDR2 (germline): ENHRY, SYGVKD. The CDR3 has 13 amino acids. The V and J ends lost 8 bases and 6 bases respectively, with 13 bases between them. The CDR3 DNA reads as TGTGCCATCGGAGGGGGGGACTCCGGGGAGCTGTTTTTT. It translates to CAIGGGDSGELFF.

The chain combines TRBV6-6 with TRBJ1-1; D uncertain. Germline V gene sequence: CDR1 MNHNY, CDR2 SVGAGI (reference sequence). This CDR3 spans 12 amino acids. V was pared by 5 bases and J by 4 bases, with 8 bases between. The CDR3 is CASSNARTEAFF. The CDR3 DNA reads as TGTGCCAGCAGTAACGCCCGCACTGAAGCTTTCTTT.

This clone was observed a handful of times. CDR3 DNA sequence: TGCGCCAGCAGTCAATTCAGGGGAAGTGGCTACACCTTC. Translated: CASSQFRGSGYTF. The chain recombines TRBV23-1 with TRBJ1-2; D might be TRBD1 (6 bases). TRBV23-1 is assigned to the ORF class and has an uncertain function. With 1 base removed from V and 7 bases from J, the gap between germline ends came to 10 bases. The CDR3 length is 13 residues.

The rearrangement links TRBV27 to TRBJ1-1; 9 bases fit TRBD1. Per the germline V gene, CDR1 is MNHEY and CDR2 is SMNVEV (reference sequence). The V and J ends lost 5 bases and 1 base, in that order; junction bases with no gene match: 5. The CDR3 loop spans 15 amino acids. DNA for the CDR3: TGTGCCAGCAGTCCCACGGGACAGGGGAACACTGAAGCTTTCTTT. Translated, it gives CASSPTGQGNTEAFF.

This chain joins TRBV7-2 and TRBJ1-3, with D uncertain. The CDR3 is made up of 15 amino acids. Germline CDR1 SGHTA, CDR2 FQGNSA. V was pared by 2 bases and J by 4 bases, with 12 bases between. The DNA for the CDR3 is TGTGCCAGCAGCTTATCTCCAGCGATCGGAAACACCATATATTTT. Translating it yields CASSLSPAIGNTIYF.

This rearrangement joins TRBV5-1 to TRBJ2-7; TRBD1 matches at 8 bases. The CDR3 has 16 residues. Trimming cost V 0 bases and J 4 bases; bases outside gene matches: 9. In germline, CDR1 is SGHRS, CDR2 YFSETQ. CDR3 loop: CASSLASGDRGYEQYF. CDR3 nucleotide sequence: TGCGCCAGCAGCTTGGCCTCGGGTGACAGGGGATACGAGCAGTACTTC.

This clone was recorded once. This sequence joins TRBV29-1 and TRBJ2-1, with D tentatively TRBD2 (5 bases). Trimming left V 5 bases short and J 3 bases short, with 11 bases between. The CDR3 totals 13 residues. Germline CDR1 reads SQVTM; CDR2 reads ANQGSEA. This CDR3 reads CSVFHGLYNEQFF. The CDR3 DNA reads as TGCAGCGTTTTTCACGGACTCTACAATGAGCAGTTCTTC.